This TCR beta chain derives from a study of graft-versus-host responses after intestinal transplantation. At the level of the study: For around three years after anti-thymocyte globulin induction, all recipients took tacrolimus and steroids.

The table came from immunoSEQ multiplex PCR; TCRdb's copy has only in-frame clones and leaves some out. Of approximately 130,000 clones listed, around 90% are singletons. The CDR3 has 14 residues. The V gene's germline CDR1 is MGHRA and CDR2 YSYEKL. The J segment lost 12 bases and the V segment lost 0 bases, leaving 10 bases of the junction unmatched. Of note for this clone: Its antigen is still unknown.

The sample was unstimulated CD4+ T cells sorted from spleen or lymph node cells, taken before intestinal transplant. The chain carries TRBV4-1 and TRBJ2-7, with 8 positions matching TRBD2. The clonotype originates from a human donor who received an intestinal transplant. CDR3 amino acids: CASSQDSGAYRMYF. CDR3 DNA sequence: TGCGCCAGCAGCCAAGATAGCGGGGCCTACCGAATGTACTTC.